Presented here are 17 T cell receptor beta chains from one specimen sequenced in a study of shared clonotypes between healthy human individuals. The protocol was immunoSEQ multiplex PCR, while the TCRdb copy is restricted to in-frame clones and leaves out a portion. The data hold about 600,000 clones, with around 97% observed a single time. Sequenced input: naive CD4+ T cells sorted from blood. Subset here: CD45RA+ positively selected. The receptors here all came from a woman in her twenties or thirties in good health.

The J gene is TRBJ2-2, the V gene TRBV7-2; D may be TRBD1 (5 bases). This CDR3 has 15 amino acids. Trimming took 2 bases from V and 1 from J, leaving 8 bases between them. CDR1 SGHTA and CDR2 FQGNSA come from the germline V gene. DNA of the CDR3: TGTGCCAGCAGCTTACCGACAGTGAACACCGGGGAGCTGTTTTTT. It is translated as CASSLPTVNTGELFF.

The rearrangement links TRBV19 to TRBJ2-3, with 8 positions matching TRBD2. With V trimmed by 8 bases and J by 5 bases, 12 bases remained unmatched. This CDR3 contains 15 residues. Germline V gene sequence: CDR1 LNHDA, CDR2 SQIVND (reference sequence). The CDR3 loop reads CASWSGGWSGDTQYF. Written as DNA, the CDR3 is TGTGCCAGTTGGTCGGGAGGGTGGAGCGGAGATACGCAGTATTTT.

V usage is TRBV6-1 and J usage is TRBJ1-2; D gene uncertain. Trimming took 2 bases from V and 2 from J, leaving 12 bases between them. The CDR3 has 15 amino acids. Germline values: CDR1 MNHNS, CDR2 SASEGT. The CDR3 nucleotides are TGTGCCAGCAGTGAACGGGTTGACAACAACTATGGCTACACCTTC. It is translated as CASSERVDNNYGYTF.

In this sample, this clone turned up once. The rearrangement joins TRBV5-1 to TRBJ2-7; D is undetermined. The CDR3 length is 13 residues. V gave up 1 base and J gave up 7 bases, with 12 bases separating them. CDR1 is SGHRS, CDR2 YFSETQ, per germline. CDR3 sequence reads: CASSLMAGREQYF. The CDR3 region has the DNA TGCGCCAGCAGCTTGATGGCAGGACGGGAGCAGTACTTC.

The chain combines TRBV28 with TRBJ1-2; a weak D match, TRBD1 (5 bases). The CDR3 consists of 22 residues. Germline V gives CDR1 MDHEN, CDR2 SYDVKM. Trimming removed 3 bases from V and 5 bases from J, with 37 bases in between. The chain's CDR3 is CASSLITGRQSVIPQLIYGYTF. For the CDR3, the DNA is TGTGCCAGCAGTTTGATAACGGGCCGACAGAGTGTTATTCCACAACTAATATATGGCTACACCTTC.

The count of this clone is one. The V gene is TRBV11-3, the J gene TRBJ2-5; 9 bases are a match to TRBD1. The CDR3 extends over 15 amino acids. Germline V gene sequence: CDR1 SGHNT, CDR2 YENEEA. V gave up 3 bases and J gave up 4 bases; unmatched junction bases: 6. The CDR3 DNA follows: TGTGCCAGCAGCTTGGGACAGGGATATGGAGAGACCCAGTACTTC. This encodes CASSLGQGYGETQYF.

For this clone: At the DNA level, this CDR3 is encoded by other sequences in the same sample as well. J is TRBJ1-4 and V is TRBV28, with D perhaps TRBD1 (5 bases). V was clipped by 3 bases and J by 7 bases, with 6 bases between them. The CDR3 sequence is 12 residues long. Germline CDR1 MDHEN, CDR2 SYDVKM. The DNA for the CDR3 is TGTGCCAGCAGTTTCGGGGGTGAAAAACTGTTTTTT. Its protein product is CASSFGGEKLFF. Full variable domain (missing parts from reference TRBV28 and TRBJ1-4): DVKVTQSSRYLVKRTGEKVFLECVQDMDHENMFWYRQDPGLGLRLIYFSYDVKMKEKGDIPEGYSVSREKKERFSLILESASTNQTSMYLCASSFGGEKLFFGSGTQLSVL.

The rearrangement uses TRBV27 and TRBJ2-1; D is uncertain. CDR1 and CDR2 (germline): MNHEY, SMNVEV (reference sequence). The V end lost 0 bases, the J end lost 8 bases, and 5 bases lay between the germline ends. CDR3 size: 12 residues. CDR3 amino acids: CASSLSKYEQFF. The CDR3 DNA sequence: TGTGCCAGCAGTTTATCGAAGTATGAGCAGTTCTTC.

The chain employs TRBV28 and TRBJ2-3; TRBD1 is a possible D gene (6 bases). This CDR3 spans 13 amino acids. V lost 5 bases, J lost 3 bases, and 9 bases lay in between. Germline V gene data show CDR1 as MDHEN and CDR2 as SYDVKM. CDR3 sequence reads: CASSNRDTDTQYF. The CDR3 DNA is TGTGCCAGCAGTAACAGGGATACAGATACGCAGTATTTT.

The chain recombines TRBV6-5 with TRBJ2-3; 13 bases match TRBD2. Germline loops: CDR1 MNHEY, CDR2 SVGAGI. The CDR3 runs to 14 residues. Trimming took 6 bases from V and 4 from J; bases not matched to a gene: 1. DNA of the CDR3: TGTGCCAGCAGAGGACTAGCGGGAGCAGATACGCAGTATTTT. Translated, it gives CASRGLAGADTQYF.

The chain uses TRBV20-1 and TRBJ1-2; no definite D call. The germline V and J ends were trimmed by 6 bases and 8 bases, with 13 bases remaining between them. Germline CDR1 reads DFQATT; CDR2 reads SNEGSKA (reference sequence). The CDR3 consists of 11 residues. The CDR3 nucleotides read TGCAGTGCAGGATACCACGGGGGCTACACCTTC. It yields the protein CSAGYHGGYTF.

This clone was recorded once. The chain employs TRBV11-2 and TRBJ2-7; tentatively, D is TRBD1 or TRBD2 (5 bases each). The V and J ends lost 1 base and 12 bases respectively, with 16 bases between them. The CDR3 has 13 amino acids. Germline-derived CDR1 and CDR2 are SGHAT and FQNNGV. For the CDR3, the DNA is TGTGCCAGCAGCTTAGGGGGGTTGGCATGGCGGTACTTC. Protein: CASSLGGLAWRYF.

The chain is built from TRBV28 and TRBJ1-5; D unresolved. Per germline, CDR1 MDHEN and CDR2 SYDVKM. V was cut by 6 bases and J by 2 bases, with 14 bases left in between. CDR3 size: 15 residues. In DNA form, the CDR3 reads TGTGCCAGCAGCGAGGTGGGGAGGGGCAATCAGCCCCAGCATTTT. Translating it yields CASSEVGRGNQPQHF.

This chain uses TRBV19 with TRBJ1-4; the match to TRBD1 covers 8 bases. Germline assignment: CDR1 LNHDA and CDR2 SQIVND (reference sequence). This CDR3 has 15 residues. With 6 bases clipped from V and 5 bases from J, the junction kept 8 bases outside the gene matches. In DNA form, the CDR3 reads TGTGCCAGTAGACCTCGACAGGGGATCAATGAAAAACTGTTTTTT. This translates into CASRPRQGINEKLFF.

The genes are TRBV25-1 and TRBJ2-7; D uncertain. CDR1 and CDR2 from the germline V gene are MGHDK and SYGVNS. The CDR3 runs to 13 residues. V was trimmed by 1 base and J by 6 bases, leaving 10 bases between them. CDR3 nucleotides: TGTGCCAGCAGTGAATCCCCCCTACGCGAGCAGTACTTC. Protein: CASSESPLREQYF.

V gene TRBV9 combines with J gene TRBJ2-7, with unresolved D. This CDR3 comprises 16 residues. V was cut by 0 bases and J by 3 bases, with 16 bases left in between. CDR1 is SGDLS and CDR2 is YYNGEE in the germline V gene. The CDR3: CASSVAADGVGYEQYF. In DNA, the CDR3 is TGTGCCAGCAGCGTAGCCGCGGACGGTGTGGGCTACGAGCAGTACTTC. Variable domain in full (rest from reference TRBV9 and TRBJ2-7): DSGVTQTPKHLITATGQRVTLRCSPRSGDLSVYWYQQSLDQGLQFLIQYYNGEERAKGNILERFSAQQFPDLHSELNLSSLELGDSALYFCASSVAADGVGYEQYFGPGTRLTVT.

The chain couples TRBV6-6 to TRBJ2-3; maybe TRBD2 (6 bases). Germline CDR1 reads MNHNY; CDR2 reads SVGAGI (reference sequence). Trimming took 7 bases from V and 2 from J, leaving 16 bases between them. This CDR3 is built from 15 residues. The CDR3 spells CASTHGGFHTDTQYF. DNA for the CDR3: TGTGCCAGCACCCACGGAGGGTTTCACACAGATACGCAGTATTTT.